This T cell receptor beta chain derives from a study of post-analysis software for immune sequencing data. Study conclusions and caveats: Relative to controls, patients had a few TRBV segments at higher frequency, with TRBV5-6, TRBV5-1 and TRBV20-1 among these.

This clonotype was recorded many times. Its target is unknown. Unique molecular identifiers were built into the TCR beta cDNA libraries. Input amounts of 1 to 10 million T cells were used. These gave 500,000 or so cDNA molecules, so each molecule approximated one T cell. TCRdb re-analysed the PCR reads in MiXCR, keeping a single row per CDR3 protein. Of 250,000 to 300,000 distinct CDR3 sequences in the sample, around 34% are singletons; the top ten hold around 4.7%. V gave up 5 bases and J gave up 2 bases, with 8 bases separating them. The CDR3 loop spans 13 amino acids. Germline assignment: CDR1 LNHDA and CDR2 SQIVND (reference sequence).

The rearrangement joins TRBV19 to TRBJ2-3; D gene uncertain. The clonotype was recovered from a girl between 5 and 17 years old with multiple sclerosis. The sample comprised blood. As DNA, the CDR3 is TGTGCCAGTAGTCCGGAAGTCACAGATACGCAGTATTTT. The encoded protein is CASSPEVTDTQYF. Based on the CDR3 plus reference TRBV19 and TRBJ2-3, the full variable domain is DGGITQSPKYLFRKEGQNVTLSCEQNLNHDAMYWYRQDPGQGLRLIYYSQIVNDFQKGDIAEGYSVSREKKESFPLTVTSAQKNPTAFYLCASSPEVTDTQYFGPGTRLTVL.